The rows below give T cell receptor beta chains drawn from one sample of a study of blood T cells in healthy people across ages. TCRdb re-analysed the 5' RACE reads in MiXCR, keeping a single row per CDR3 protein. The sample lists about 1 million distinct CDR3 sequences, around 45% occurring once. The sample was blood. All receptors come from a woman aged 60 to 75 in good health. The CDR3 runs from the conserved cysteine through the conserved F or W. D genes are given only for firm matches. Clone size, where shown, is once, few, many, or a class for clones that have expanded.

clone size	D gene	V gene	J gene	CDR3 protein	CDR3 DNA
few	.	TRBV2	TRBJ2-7	CASSRLATYEQYF	TGTGCCAGCAGTAGGCTAGCTACCTACGAGCAGTACTTC
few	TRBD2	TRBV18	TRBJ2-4	CASSPTSGSSKNIQYF	TGTGCCAGCTCCCCGACTAGCGGGAGCTCCAAAAACATTCAGTACTTC
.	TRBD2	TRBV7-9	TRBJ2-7	CASSPFAPGLAGGEQYF	TGTGCCAGCAGCCCCTTCGCCCCAGGACTAGCGGGAGGCGAGCAGTACTTC
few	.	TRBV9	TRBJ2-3	CASSAGRGTDTQYF	TGTGCCAGCAGCGCAGGGAGAGGAACAGATACGCAGTATTTT
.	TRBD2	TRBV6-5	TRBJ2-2	CASSWIGTSGDTGELFF	TGTGCCAGCAGTTGGATAGGGACTAGCGGTGACACCGGGGAGCTGTTTTTT
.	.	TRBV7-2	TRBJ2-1	CASSPAGPYNEQFF	TGTGCCAGCAGCCCAGCGGGCCCCTACAATGAGCAGTTCTTC
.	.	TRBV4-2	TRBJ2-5	CASSQGDPQETQYF	TGTGCCAGCAGCCAAGGAGACCCCCAAGAGACCCAGTACTTC
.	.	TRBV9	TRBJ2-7	CASSVAYGRFYEQYF	TGTGCCAGCAGCGTAGCTTACGGCAGGTTCTACGAGCAGTACTTC
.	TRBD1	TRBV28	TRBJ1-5	CASRLGQGAQPQHF	TGTGCCAGCAGACTCGGACAGGGGGCTCAGCCCCAGCATTTT
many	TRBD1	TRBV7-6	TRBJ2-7	CASSLGPRDTTGETYEQYF	TGTGCCAGCAGCTTAGGCCCTCGGGATACCACAGGGGAGACCTACGAGCAGTACTTC
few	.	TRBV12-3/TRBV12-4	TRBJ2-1	CASSLVRGDEQFF	TGTGCCAGCAGTTTAGTGCGAGGGGATGAGCAGTTCTTC
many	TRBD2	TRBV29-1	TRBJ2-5	CSVKLAGETQYF	TGCAGCGTCAAACTAGCGGGAGAGACCCAGTACTTC
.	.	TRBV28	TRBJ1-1	CASSEEGRMNTEAFF	TGTGCCAGCAGTGAGGAGGGTAGGATGAACACTGAAGCTTTCTTT
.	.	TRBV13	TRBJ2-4	CASSSRGGIQYF	TGTGCCAGCAGCTCCCGGGGAGGCATTCAGTACTTC
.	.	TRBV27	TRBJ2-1	CASSLSLRTLNVYGNEQFF	TGTGCCAGCAGTTTGAGTTTACGCACCCTGAACGTCTATGGGAATGAGCAGTTCTTC
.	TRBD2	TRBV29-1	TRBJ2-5	CSVAGTRGETQYF	TGCAGCGTGGCCGGGACTAGGGGAGAGACCCAGTACTTC
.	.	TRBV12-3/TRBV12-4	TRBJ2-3	CASSFTGRPRGTQYF	TGTGCCAGCAGTTTTACAGGGAGGCCAAGGGGTACGCAGTATTTT
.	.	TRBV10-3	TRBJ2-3	CAITGRGSTDTQYF	TGTGCCATCACAGGGAGAGGAAGCACAGATACGCAGTATTTT